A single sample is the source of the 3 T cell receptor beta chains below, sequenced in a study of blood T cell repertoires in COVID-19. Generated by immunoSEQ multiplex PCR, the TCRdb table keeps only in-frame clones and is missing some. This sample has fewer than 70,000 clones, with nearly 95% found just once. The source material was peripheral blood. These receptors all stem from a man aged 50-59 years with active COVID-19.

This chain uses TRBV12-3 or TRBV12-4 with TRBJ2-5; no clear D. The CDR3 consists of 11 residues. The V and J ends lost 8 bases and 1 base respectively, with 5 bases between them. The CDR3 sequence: CASSSQETQYF. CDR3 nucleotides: TGTGCCAGCTCGTCCCAAGAGACCCAGTACTTC.

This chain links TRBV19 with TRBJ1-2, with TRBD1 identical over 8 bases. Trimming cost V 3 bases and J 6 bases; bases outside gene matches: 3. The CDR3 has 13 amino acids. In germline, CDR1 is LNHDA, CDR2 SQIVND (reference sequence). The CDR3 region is CASSIGTGDGYTF. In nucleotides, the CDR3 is TGTGCCAGTAGTATCGGGACAGGTGATGGCTACACCTTC.

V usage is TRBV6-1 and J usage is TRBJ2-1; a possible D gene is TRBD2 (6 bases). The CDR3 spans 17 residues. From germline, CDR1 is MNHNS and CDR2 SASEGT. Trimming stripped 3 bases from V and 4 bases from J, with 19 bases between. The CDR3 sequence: CASSELFSGEGYNEQFF. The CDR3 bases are TGTGCCAGCAGTGAGTTGTTTAGCGGAGAGGGGTACAATGAGCAGTTCTTC.